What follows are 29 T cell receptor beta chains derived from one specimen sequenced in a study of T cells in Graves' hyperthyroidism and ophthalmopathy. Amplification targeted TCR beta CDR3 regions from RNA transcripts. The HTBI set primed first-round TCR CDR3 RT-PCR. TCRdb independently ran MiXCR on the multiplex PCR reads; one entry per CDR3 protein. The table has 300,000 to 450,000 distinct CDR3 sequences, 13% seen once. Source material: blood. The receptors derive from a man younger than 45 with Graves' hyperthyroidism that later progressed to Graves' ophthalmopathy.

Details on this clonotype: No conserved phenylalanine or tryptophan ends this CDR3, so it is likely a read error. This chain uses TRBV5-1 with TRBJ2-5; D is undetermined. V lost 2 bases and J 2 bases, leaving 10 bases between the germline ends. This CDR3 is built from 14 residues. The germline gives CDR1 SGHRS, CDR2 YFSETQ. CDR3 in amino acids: CASSFGGSQETQYL. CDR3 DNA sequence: TGCGCCAGCAGCTTTGGTGGCTCGCAAGAGACCCAGTACTTG.

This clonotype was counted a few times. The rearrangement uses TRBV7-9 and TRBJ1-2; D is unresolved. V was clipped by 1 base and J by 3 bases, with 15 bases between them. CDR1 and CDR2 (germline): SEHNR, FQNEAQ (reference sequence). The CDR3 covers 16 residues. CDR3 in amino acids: CASSLGSSLVHYGYTF. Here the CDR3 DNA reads TGTGCCAGCAGCTTAGGTTCCTCCCTGGTCCACTATGGCTACACCTTC.

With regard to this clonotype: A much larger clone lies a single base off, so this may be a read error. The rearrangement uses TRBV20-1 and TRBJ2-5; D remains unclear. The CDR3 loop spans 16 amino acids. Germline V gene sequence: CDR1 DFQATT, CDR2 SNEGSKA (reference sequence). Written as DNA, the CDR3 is TGCAGTGCTGGAGATCTCTACAGACTTAAACAAGAGACCCAGTACTTC. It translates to CSAGDLYRLKQETQYF.

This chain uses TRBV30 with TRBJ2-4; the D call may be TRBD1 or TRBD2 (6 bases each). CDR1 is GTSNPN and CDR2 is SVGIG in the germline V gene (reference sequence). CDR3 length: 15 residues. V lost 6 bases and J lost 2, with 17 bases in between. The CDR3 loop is CACAKGGSSKNIQYF. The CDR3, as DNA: TGTGCCTGTGCAAAGGGGGGTAGTTCCAAAAACATTCAGTACTTC.

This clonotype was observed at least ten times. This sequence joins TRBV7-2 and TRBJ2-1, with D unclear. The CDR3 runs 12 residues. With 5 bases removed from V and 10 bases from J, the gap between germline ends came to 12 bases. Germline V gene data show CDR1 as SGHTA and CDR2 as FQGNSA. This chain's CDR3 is CASSQTSREQFF. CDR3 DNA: TGTGCCAGCAGCCAAACATCCCGGGAGCAGTTCTTC.

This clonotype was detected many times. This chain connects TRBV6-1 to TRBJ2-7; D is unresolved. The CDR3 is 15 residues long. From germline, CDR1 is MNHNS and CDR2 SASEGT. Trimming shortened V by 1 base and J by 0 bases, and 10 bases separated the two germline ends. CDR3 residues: CASSEGARSSYEQYF. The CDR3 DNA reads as TGTGCCAGCAGTGAAGGGGCTAGGAGCTCCTACGAGCAGTACTTC.

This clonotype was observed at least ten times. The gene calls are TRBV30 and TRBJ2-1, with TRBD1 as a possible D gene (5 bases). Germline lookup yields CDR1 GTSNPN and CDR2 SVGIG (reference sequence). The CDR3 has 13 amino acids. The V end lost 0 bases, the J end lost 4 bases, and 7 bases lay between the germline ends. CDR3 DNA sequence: TGTGCCTGGAGTGTAACAGGATACAATGAGCAGTTCTTC. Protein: CAWSVTGYNEQFF. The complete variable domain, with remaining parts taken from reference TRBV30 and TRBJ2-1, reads SQTIHQWPATLVQPVGSPLSLECTVEGTSNPNLYWYRQAAGRGLQLLFYSVGIGQISSEVPQNLSASRPQDRQFILSSKKLLLSDSGFYLCAWSVTGYNEQFFGPGTRLTVL.

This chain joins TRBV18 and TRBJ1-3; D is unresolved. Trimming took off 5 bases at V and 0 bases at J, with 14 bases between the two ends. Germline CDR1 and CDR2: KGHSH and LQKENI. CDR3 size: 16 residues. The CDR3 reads CASSSLDVSSGNTIYF. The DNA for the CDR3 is TGTGCCAGCTCATCCCTCGACGTGAGCTCTGGAAACACCATATATTTT.

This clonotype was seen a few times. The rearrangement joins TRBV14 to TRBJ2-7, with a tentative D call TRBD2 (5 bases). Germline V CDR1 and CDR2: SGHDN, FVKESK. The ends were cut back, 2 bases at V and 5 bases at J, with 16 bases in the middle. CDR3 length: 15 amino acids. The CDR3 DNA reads TGTGCCAGCAGCCAACTCTGGCCGGGATCGAACGAGCAGTACTTC. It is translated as CASSQLWPGSNEQYF. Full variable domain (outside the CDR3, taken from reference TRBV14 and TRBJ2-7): EAGVTQFPSHSVIEKGQTVTLRCDPISGHDNLYWYRRVMGKEIKFLLHFVKESKQDESGMPNNRFLAERTGGTYSTLKVQPAELEDSGVYFCASSQLWPGSNEQYFGPGTRLTVT.

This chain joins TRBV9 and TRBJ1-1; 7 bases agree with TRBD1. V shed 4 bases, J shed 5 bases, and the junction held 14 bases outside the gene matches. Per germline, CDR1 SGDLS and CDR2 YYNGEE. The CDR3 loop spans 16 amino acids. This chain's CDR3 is CASSLGKDRSSTEAFF. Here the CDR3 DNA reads TGTGCCAGCAGCCTAGGAAAGGACAGGTCCTCTACTGAAGCTTTCTTT. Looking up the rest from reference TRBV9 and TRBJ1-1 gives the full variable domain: DSGVTQTPKHLITATGQRVTLRCSPRSGDLSVYWYQQSLDQGLQFLIQYYNGEERAKGNILERFSAQQFPDLHSELNLSSLELGDSALYFCASSLGKDRSSTEAFFGQGTRLTVV.

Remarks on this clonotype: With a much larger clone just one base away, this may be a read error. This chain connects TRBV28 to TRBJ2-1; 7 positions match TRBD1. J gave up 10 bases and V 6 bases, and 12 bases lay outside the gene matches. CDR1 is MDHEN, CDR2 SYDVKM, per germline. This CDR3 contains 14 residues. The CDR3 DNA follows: TGTGCCAGCAGCCCCCCCGGGACAGCCTACGAGCAGTTCTTC. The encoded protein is CASSPPGTAYEQFF.

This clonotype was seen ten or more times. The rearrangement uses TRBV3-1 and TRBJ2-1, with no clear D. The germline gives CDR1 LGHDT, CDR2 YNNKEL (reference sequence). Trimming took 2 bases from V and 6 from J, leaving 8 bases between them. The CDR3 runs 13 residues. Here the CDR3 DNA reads TGTGCCAGCAGCCAACCTCCCATCAATGAGCAGTTCTTC. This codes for CASSQPPINEQFF.

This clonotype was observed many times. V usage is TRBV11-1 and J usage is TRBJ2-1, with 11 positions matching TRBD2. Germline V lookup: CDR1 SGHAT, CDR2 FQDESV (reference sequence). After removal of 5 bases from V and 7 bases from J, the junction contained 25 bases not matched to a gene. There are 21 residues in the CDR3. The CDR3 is CASSPKTNPTFLAGGKNEQFF. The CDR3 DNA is TGTGCCAGCAGCCCAAAGACCAATCCGACCTTCCTAGCGGGGGGAAAGAATGAGCAGTTCTTC.

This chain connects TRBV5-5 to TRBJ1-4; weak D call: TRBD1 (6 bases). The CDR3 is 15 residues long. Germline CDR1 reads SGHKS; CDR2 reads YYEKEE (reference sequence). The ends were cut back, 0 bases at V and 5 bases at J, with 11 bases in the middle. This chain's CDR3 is CASSLARTANEKLFF. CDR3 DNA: TGTGCCAGCAGCTTGGCCCGGACAGCCAATGAAAAACTGTTTTTT.

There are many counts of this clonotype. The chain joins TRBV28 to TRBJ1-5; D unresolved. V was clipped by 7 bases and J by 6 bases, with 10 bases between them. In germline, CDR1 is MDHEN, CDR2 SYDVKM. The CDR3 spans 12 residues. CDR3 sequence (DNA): TGTGCCAGCATTGGAGGAACTCAGCCCCAGCATTTT. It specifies CASIGGTQPQHF. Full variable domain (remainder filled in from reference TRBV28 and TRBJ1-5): DVKVTQSSRYLVKRTGEKVFLECVQDMDHENMFWYRQDPGLGLRLIYFSYDVKMKEKGDIPEGYSVSREKKERFSLILESASTNQTSMYLCASIGGTQPQHFGDGTRLSIL.

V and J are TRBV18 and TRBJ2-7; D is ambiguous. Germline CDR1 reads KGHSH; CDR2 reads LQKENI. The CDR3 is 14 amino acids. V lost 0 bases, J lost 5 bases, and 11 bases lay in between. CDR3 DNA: TGTGCCAGCTCACCACCGGGCTATACCGACGAGCAGTACTTC. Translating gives CASSPPGYTDEQYF.

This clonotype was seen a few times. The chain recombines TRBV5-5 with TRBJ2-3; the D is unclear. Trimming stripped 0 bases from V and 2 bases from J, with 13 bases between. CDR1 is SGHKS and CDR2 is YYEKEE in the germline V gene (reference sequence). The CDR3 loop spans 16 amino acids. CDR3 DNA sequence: TGTGCCAGCAGCTTGGCATCAGGCAAGATCACAGATACGCAGTATTTT. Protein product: CASSLASGKITDTQYF.

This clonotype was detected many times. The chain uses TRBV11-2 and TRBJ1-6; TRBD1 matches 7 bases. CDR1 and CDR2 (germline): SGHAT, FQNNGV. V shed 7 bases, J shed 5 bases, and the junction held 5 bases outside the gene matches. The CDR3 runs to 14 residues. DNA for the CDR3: TGTGCCAGCACTCGGGACAGAGATAATTCACCCCTCCACTTT. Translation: CASTRDRDNSPLHF. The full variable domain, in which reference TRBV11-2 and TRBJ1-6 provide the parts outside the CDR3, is EAGVAQSPRYKIIEKRQSVAFWCNPISGHATLYWYQQILGQGPKLLIQFQNNGVVDDSQLPKDRFSAERLKGVDSTLKIQPAKLEDSAVYLCASTRDRDNSPLHFGNGTRLTVT.

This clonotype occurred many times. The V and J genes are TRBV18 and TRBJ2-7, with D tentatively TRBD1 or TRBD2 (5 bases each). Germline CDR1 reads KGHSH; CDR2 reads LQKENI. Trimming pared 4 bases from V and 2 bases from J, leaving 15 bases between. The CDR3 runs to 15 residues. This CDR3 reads CASSQPGRGPYEQYF. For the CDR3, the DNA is TGTGCCAGCTCACAGCCAGGACGGGGACCCTACGAGCAGTACTTC.

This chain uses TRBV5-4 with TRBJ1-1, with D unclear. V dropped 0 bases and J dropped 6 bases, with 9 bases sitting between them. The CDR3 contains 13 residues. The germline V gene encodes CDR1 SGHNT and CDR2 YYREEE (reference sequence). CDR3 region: CASSLVTNPEAFF. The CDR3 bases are TGTGCCAGCAGCTTGGTTACCAACCCTGAAGCTTTCTTT. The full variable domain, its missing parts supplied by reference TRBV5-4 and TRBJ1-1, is ETGVTQSPTHLIKTRGQQVTLRCSSQSGHNTVSWYQQALGQGPQFIFQYYREEENGRGNFPPRFSGLQFPNYSSELNVNALELDDSALYLCASSLVTNPEAFFGQGTRLTVV.

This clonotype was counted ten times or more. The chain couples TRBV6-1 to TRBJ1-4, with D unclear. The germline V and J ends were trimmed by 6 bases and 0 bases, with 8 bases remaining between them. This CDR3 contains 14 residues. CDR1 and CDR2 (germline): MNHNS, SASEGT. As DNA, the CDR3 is TGTGCCAGCAGGGACGCCTCAACTAATGAAAAACTGTTTTTT. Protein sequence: CASRDASTNEKLFF.

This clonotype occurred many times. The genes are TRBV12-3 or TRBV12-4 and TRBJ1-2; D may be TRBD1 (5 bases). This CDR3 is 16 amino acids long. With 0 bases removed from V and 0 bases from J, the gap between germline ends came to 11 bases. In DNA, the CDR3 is TGTGCCAGCAGTTTAGCTAGAGGGGCTACTAACTATGGCTACACCTTC. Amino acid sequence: CASSLARGATNYGYTF.

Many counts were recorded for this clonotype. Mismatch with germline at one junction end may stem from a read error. The DNA for the CDR3 is TGCGCCAGCAGCTTGTATGGGCCCTCCTACGAGCAGTACTTC. Amino acid sequence: CASSLYGPSYEQYF. The chain has TRBV27 and TRBJ2-7, with no clear D. This CDR3 region has 14 residues. The germline V gene encodes CDR1 MNHEY and CDR2 SMNVEV (reference sequence).

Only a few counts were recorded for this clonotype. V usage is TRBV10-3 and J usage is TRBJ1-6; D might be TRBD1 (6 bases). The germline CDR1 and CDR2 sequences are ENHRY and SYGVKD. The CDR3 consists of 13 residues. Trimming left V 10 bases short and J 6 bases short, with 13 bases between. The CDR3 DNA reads TGTGCCACGAGGACAGATATTAATTCACCCCTCCACTTT. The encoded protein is CATRTDINSPLHF.

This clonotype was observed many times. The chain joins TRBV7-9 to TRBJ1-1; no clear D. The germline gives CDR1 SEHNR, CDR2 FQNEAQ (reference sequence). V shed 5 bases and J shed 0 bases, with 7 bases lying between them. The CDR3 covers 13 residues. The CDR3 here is CASSISLNTEAFF. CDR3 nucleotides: TGTGCCAGCAGCATTAGTTTGAACACTGAAGCTTTCTTT.

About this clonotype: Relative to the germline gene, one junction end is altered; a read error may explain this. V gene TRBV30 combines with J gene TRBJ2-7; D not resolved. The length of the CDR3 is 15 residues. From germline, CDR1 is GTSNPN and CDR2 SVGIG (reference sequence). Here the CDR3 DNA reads TGTGCCTGGAGTGAGGGCACGTCCTCCTCCTACAAGCAGTACTTC. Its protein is CAWSEGTSSSYKQYF.

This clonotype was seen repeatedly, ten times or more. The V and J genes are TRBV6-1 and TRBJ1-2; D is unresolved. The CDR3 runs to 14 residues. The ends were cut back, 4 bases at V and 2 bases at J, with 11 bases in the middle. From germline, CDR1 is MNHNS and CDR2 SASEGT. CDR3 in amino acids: CASSAEGFNYGYTF. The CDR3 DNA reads TGTGCCAGCAGTGCAGAGGGTTTCAACTATGGCTACACCTTC.

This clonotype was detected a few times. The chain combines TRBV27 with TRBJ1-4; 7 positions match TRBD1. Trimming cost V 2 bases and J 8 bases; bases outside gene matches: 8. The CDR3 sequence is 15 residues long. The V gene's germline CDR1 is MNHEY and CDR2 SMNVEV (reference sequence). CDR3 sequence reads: CASSLTGQSYEKLFF. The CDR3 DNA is TGTGCCAGCAGTTTAACGGGACAGTCCTACGAAAAACTGTTTTTT.

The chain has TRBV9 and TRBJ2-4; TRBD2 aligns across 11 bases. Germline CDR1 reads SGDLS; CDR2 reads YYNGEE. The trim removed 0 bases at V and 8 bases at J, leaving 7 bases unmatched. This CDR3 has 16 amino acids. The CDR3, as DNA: TGTGCCAGCAGCGTAGGATTAGCGGGGGGGACGGACATTCAGTACTTC. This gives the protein CASSVGLAGGTDIQYF.